This T cell receptor beta chain came from a study of T cell clonotyping in hematopoietic cell transplantation. Profiling relied on immunoSEQ multiplex PCR, and the TCRdb table lists in-frame clones only, not all of them. The sample records over 35,000 clones, over 75% being singletons. Comment on this clone: Other DNA sequences from this sample encode an identical CDR3 as well.

The CDR3 contains 14 residues. Germline CDR1 and CDR2: MDHEN and SYDVKM. V gave up 2 bases and J gave up 1 base, with 9 bases separating them. Sample: peripheral blood mononuclear cells. The clonotype originates from a woman aged 40 to 49 in good health. Some clones in this sample may be carry-over from other donors' samples. The chain uses TRBV28 and TRBJ2-7; possible D gene TRBD2, 5 bases. DNA of the CDR3: TGTGCCAGCAGTTTAAGCGGCCCGTCCTACGAGCAGTACTTC. Protein: CASSLSGPSYEQYF.